This T cell receptor (beta chain) was retrieved from a study of OX40 agonist ivuxolimab in advanced cancers. Overall study: A partial response was reached by three patients: one with hepatocellular carcinoma and two with cutaneous melanoma. Points from the study as a whole: In general, CD8+ T cells held more expanded clones than CD4+ did, on average.

TCRdb keeps only in-frame clones here, not all; method: immunoSEQ multiplex PCR. The data contain about 70,000 clones, more than 65% of them singletons. A word on this clone: The target antigen is unknown.

The CDR3 consists of 14 residues. Trimming cost V 7 bases and J 1 base; bases outside gene matches: 9. The germline V gene has CDR1 SQVTM and CDR2 ANQGSEA. Sequencing was performed on CD4+ or CD8+ T cells sorted from blood, taken in a trial of the OX40 agonist ivuxolimab. The receptor was derived from an adult with an advanced solid tumor such as melanoma, head and neck, liver or kidney cancer. The genes are TRBV29-1 and TRBJ1-2; 7 bases line up with TRBD1. The DNA of the CDR3 is TGCAGCGCCCGCCTCCGGGACAGTAACTATGGCTACACCTTC. Its protein product is CSARLRDSNYGYTF.